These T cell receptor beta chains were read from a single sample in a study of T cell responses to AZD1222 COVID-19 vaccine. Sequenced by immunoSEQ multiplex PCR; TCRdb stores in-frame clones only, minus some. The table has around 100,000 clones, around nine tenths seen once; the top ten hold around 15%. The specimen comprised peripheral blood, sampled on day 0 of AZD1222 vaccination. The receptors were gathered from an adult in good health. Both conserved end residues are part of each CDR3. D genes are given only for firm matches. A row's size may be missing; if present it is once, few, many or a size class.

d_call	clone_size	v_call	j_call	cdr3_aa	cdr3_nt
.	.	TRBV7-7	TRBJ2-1	CASSSGPEGYNEQFF	TGTGCCAGCAGCTCGGGCCCCGAAGGCTACAATGAGCAGTTCTTC
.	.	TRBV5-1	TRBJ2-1	CASSRIAGSSYNEQFF	TGCGCCAGCAGCAGGATTGCCGGGAGCTCCTACAATGAGCAGTTCTTC
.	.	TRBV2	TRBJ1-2	CASSRDGPYGYTF	TGTGCCAGCAGCCGCGACGGACCCTATGGCTACACCTTC
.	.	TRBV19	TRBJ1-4	CAGGTAEKLFF	TGTGCCGGGGGCACAGCGGAAAAACTGTTTTTT
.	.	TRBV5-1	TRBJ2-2	CASSFRGSSTGELFF	TGCGCCAGCAGCTTCCGGGGAAGTAGCACCGGGGAGCTGTTTTTT
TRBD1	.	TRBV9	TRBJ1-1	CASSRTGNTEAFF	TGTGCCAGCAGTCGGACAGGGAACACTGAAGCTTTCTTT
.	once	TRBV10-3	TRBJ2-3	CAIGGDTQYF	TGTGCCATTGGGGGAGATACGCAGTATTTT
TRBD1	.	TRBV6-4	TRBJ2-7	CASSEAPGQGAHEQYF	TGTGCCAGCAGTGAAGCCCCGGGACAGGGGGCGCACGAGCAGTACTTC
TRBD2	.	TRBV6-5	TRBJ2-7	CASRKLAGRAYEQYF	TGTGCCAGCAGAAAACTAGCGGGGCGTGCCTACGAGCAGTACTTC
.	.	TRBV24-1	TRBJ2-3	CATSTTSTQYF	TGTGCCACCAGTACGACAAGTACGCAGTATTTT
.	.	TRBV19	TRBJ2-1	CASRTQGLNSYNEQFF	TGTGCCAGTAGGACACAGGGACTCAACTCCTACAATGAGCAGTTCTTC
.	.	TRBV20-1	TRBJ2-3	CSASYVCRAGTQYF	TGCAGTGCTAGTTACGTCTGTCGGGCGGGGACGCAGTATTTT
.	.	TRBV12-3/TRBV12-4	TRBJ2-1	CASKGTPPNEQFF	TGTGCCAGTAAGGGGACCCCCCCCAATGAGCAGTTCTTC
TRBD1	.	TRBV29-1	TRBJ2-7	CSVDLLGQGDEQYF	TGCAGCGTTGATTTGTTAGGTCAGGGGGACGAGCAGTACTTC
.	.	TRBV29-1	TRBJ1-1	CSVTENTEAFF	TGCAGCGTGACAGAGAACACTGAAGCTTTCTTT
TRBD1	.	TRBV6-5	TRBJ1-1	CASSYSRDRGDTEAFF	TGTGCCAGCAGTTACTCGAGGGACAGGGGTGACACTGAAGCTTTCTTT
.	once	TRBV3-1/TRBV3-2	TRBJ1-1	CASSASDSGTEAFF	TGTGCCAGCAGCGCGAGCGATAGTGGGACAGAAGCTTTCTTT
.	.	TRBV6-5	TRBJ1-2	CASSRGPNYYF	TGTGCCAGCAGCCGAGGCCCTAACTACTACTTC